These 16 T cell receptor beta chains were all obtained from the same sample, sequenced in a study of blood T cell repertoires in COVID-19. Method: immunoSEQ multiplex PCR; TCRdb's copy keeps in-frame clones and lacks some. The data contain more than 85,000 clones, around 86% of them seen just once; the ten biggest clones take up roughly 2.5%. Input material: PBMCs or T cells enriched from blood (not recorded which). The receptors were gathered from a woman aged 45-65 years who had recovered from COVID-19.

This rearrangement joins TRBV3-1 (or the pseudogene TRBV3-2) to TRBJ2-5; 11 nucleotides agree with TRBD2. Germline-derived CDR1 and CDR2 are LGHDT and YNNKEL (reference sequence). This CDR3 is built from 19 residues. The J segment lost 4 bases and the V segment lost 0 bases, leaving 13 bases of the junction unmatched. CDR3 DNA sequence: TGTGCCAGCAGCCAAGACCTAGCGGGGGGCCCAACCGCTAGAGAGACCCAGTACTTC. It codes for CASSQDLAGGPTARETQYF.

The chain uses TRBV30 and TRBJ1-1; D call uncertain. The V end was cut by 0 bases, the J end by 1 base, with 9 bases between. Germline V gives CDR1 GTSNPN, CDR2 SVGIG (reference sequence). The CDR3 has 14 residues. CDR3 residues: CAWSVGVENTEAFF. In DNA, the CDR3 is TGTGCCTGGAGTGTAGGAGTGGAGAACACTGAAGCTTTCTTT.

In DNA form, the CDR3 reads TGTGCCACCAGCCTCCGGGGGTCCGACACTGAAGCTTTCTTT. Its translation is CATSLRGSDTEAFF. The J gene is TRBJ1-1, the V gene TRBV15; D possibly corresponds to TRBD1 (5 bases). Trimming removed 5 bases from V and 3 bases from J, with 13 bases in between. The CDR3 consists of 14 residues. Germline V gene lookup returns CDR1 LNHNV and CDR2 YYDKDF (reference sequence).

The CDR3 protein is CASSATGLRSLLDTQYF. CDR3 coding DNA: TGTGCCAGCAGCGCGACGGGTCTACGTAGCCTTTTAGATACGCAGTATTTT. The chain links TRBV9 to TRBJ2-3; D gene uncertain. The CDR3 has 17 residues. Trimming took 3 bases from V and 5 from J, leaving 22 bases between them. CDR1 SGDLS and CDR2 YYNGEE come from the germline V gene. The whole variable domain, filled in from reference TRBV9 and TRBJ2-3, reads DSGVTQTPKHLITATGQRVTLRCSPRSGDLSVYWYQQSLDQGLQFLIQYYNGEERAKGNILERFSAQQFPDLHSELNLSSLELGDSALYFCASSATGLRSLLDTQYFGPGTRLTVL.

The V gene is TRBV4-1, the J gene TRBJ1-4; tentatively, D is TRBD1 (6 bases). CDR1 is MGHRA, CDR2 YSYEKL, per germline. Trimming left V 0 bases short and J 4 bases short, with 12 bases between. This CDR3 spans 16 amino acids. CDR3 sequence reads: CASSQERARGNEKLFF. CDR3 DNA: TGCGCCAGCAGCCAAGAGAGGGCCAGGGGTAATGAAAAACTGTTTTTT.

The CDR3 region has the DNA TGTGCCAGCAGCCCCCGGGTAGCGGGGGCCTCAGGCGGGGAGCTGTTTTTT. Protein: CASSPRVAGASGGELFF. V is TRBV9 and J is TRBJ2-2, with 9 positions matching TRBD2. Germline CDR1 SGDLS, CDR2 YYNGEE. The V segment lost 4 bases and the J segment 7 bases; nucleotides outside the gene matches: 14. The CDR3 has 17 residues.

The chain carries TRBV7-8 and TRBJ1-5; maybe TRBD1 (6 bases). This CDR3 is built from 14 residues. Trimming pared 2 bases from V and 7 bases from J, leaving 12 bases between. Germline CDR1 reads SGHVS; CDR2 reads FQNEAQ. The DNA of the CDR3 is TGTGCCAGCAGCTTACGGGGGGCATGGCAGCCCCAGCATTTT. This gives the protein CASSLRGAWQPQHF. Complete variable domain (other parts from reference TRBV7-8 and TRBJ1-5): GAGVSQSPRYKVAKRGQDVALRCDPISGHVSLFWYQQALGQGPEFLTYFQNEAQLDKSGLPSDRFFAERPEGSVSTLKIQRTQQEDSAVYLCASSLRGAWQPQHFGDGTRLSIL.

This rearrangement joins TRBV28 to TRBJ2-7; D not certain. The V gene lost 7 bases and the J gene lost 7 bases, with 17 bases spanning the gap. CDR3 length: 13 amino acids. Germline V gene lookup returns CDR1 MDHEN and CDR2 SYDVKM. The CDR3 nucleotides are TGTGCCAGCACCCTGTTTGCTCCAGGTGAGCAGTACTTC. Translated, it gives CASTLFAPGEQYF.

The J gene is TRBJ2-7, the V gene TRBV19, with 7 bases identical to TRBD1. Germline V lookup: CDR1 LNHDA, CDR2 SQIVND (reference sequence). This CDR3 is 12 amino acids long. Trimming removed 11 bases from V and 8 bases from J; junction bases left unmatched: 12. The CDR3 loop is CAVPGQPTQQYF. In DNA form, the CDR3 reads TGTGCCGTACCGGGACAGCCTACGCAGCAGTACTTC.

CDR3 sequence: CASSLEMTGGTGNTIYF. In DNA form, the CDR3 reads TGCGCCAGCAGCTTGGAGATGACAGGGGGCACTGGAAACACCATATATTTT. The chain joins TRBV5-1 to TRBJ1-3, with 10 bases matching TRBD1. CDR3 length equals 17 residues. The junction had 5 bases not matched to a gene; V was cut back by 0 bases and J by 2 bases. Germline V gene sequence: CDR1 SGHRS, CDR2 YFSETQ.

This clone was counted once. The chain links TRBV7-2 to TRBJ1-3, with D maybe TRBD1 (5 bases). The CDR3 runs 15 residues. The V gene's germline CDR1 is SGHTA and CDR2 FQGNSA. V gave up 5 bases and J gave up 3 bases, with 14 bases separating them. The CDR3 is CASSVSGNFGNTIYF. For the CDR3, the DNA is TGTGCCAGCAGCGTTTCAGGGAATTTTGGAAACACCATATATTTT.

This chain uses TRBV27 with TRBJ1-1, with D possibly TRBD1 on 5 matching bases. V dropped 5 bases and J dropped 2 bases, with 12 bases sitting between them. Germline V gives CDR1 MNHEY, CDR2 SMNVEV (reference sequence). The CDR3 runs 14 residues. CDR3 DNA sequence: TGTGCCAGCAGTCTTGACAGATATAACACTGAAGCTTTCTTT. Encoded protein: CASSLDRYNTEAFF.

The rearrangement links TRBV30 to TRBJ2-7; 7 nucleotides line up with TRBD1. With V trimmed by 5 bases and J by 2 bases, 9 bases remained unmatched. Germline assignment: CDR1 GTSNPN and CDR2 SVGIG (reference sequence). The CDR3 is 14 amino acids. CDR3 amino acids: CAWQPEQGPYEQYF. CDR3 nucleotides: TGTGCCTGGCAACCCGAACAGGGGCCCTACGAGCAGTACTTC.

This chain connects TRBV11-2 to TRBJ2-1; weak D call: TRBD1 (5 bases). The germline gives CDR1 SGHAT, CDR2 FQNNGV. This CDR3 has 13 residues. The V gene lost 4 bases and the J gene lost 6 bases, with 10 bases spanning the gap. This chain's CDR3 is CASSSDRGNEQFF. The CDR3, as DNA: TGTGCCAGCAGCTCAGATAGGGGCAATGAGCAGTTCTTC. Looking up the rest from reference TRBV11-2 and TRBJ2-1 gives the full variable domain: EAGVAQSPRYKIIEKRQSVAFWCNPISGHATLYWYQQILGQGPKLLIQFQNNGVVDDSQLPKDRFSAERLKGVDSTLKIQPAKLEDSAVYLCASSSDRGNEQFFGPGTRLTVL.

V and J are TRBV2 and TRBJ1-1; the D gene is possibly TRBD1 (5 bases). V was shortened by 9 bases and J by 1 base, with 18 bases between the two germline ends. CDR1 SNHLY and CDR2 FYNNEI come from the germline V gene. This CDR3 is 15 amino acids long. CDR3 amino acids: CARKGERGRNTEAFF. DNA for the CDR3: TGTGCCAGAAAAGGGGAACGGGGGAGGAACACTGAAGCTTTCTTT. Complete variable domain (other parts from reference TRBV2 and TRBJ1-1): EPEVTQTPSHQVTQMGQEVILRCVPISNHLYFYWYRQILGQKVEFLVSFYNNEISEKSEIFDDQFSVERPDGSNFTLKIRSTKLEDSAMYFCARKGERGRNTEAFFGQGTRLTVV.

CDR3 nucleotide sequence: TGTGCCAGCAGCAGACAGGGGGACACTGAAGCTTTCTTT. This translates into CASSRQGDTEAFF. This chain connects TRBV6-5 to TRBJ1-1, with 9 bases matching TRBD1. CDR3 size: 13 residues. The J segment lost 3 bases and the V segment lost 6 bases, leaving 2 bases of the junction unmatched. The germline CDR1 and CDR2 sequences are MNHEY and SVGAGI.